Below, 17 T cell receptor beta chains from the same sample are listed, as sequenced in a study of T-cell reconstitution after alpha-beta-depleted transplantation in children. Molecular barcoding with unique molecular identifiers was used for the TCRbeta library. TCRdb analysed the PCR reads with MiXCR anew, one entry per CDR3 protein. Of a few hundred thousand distinct CDR3 sequences in the sample, about a tenth were seen once. This material consisted of PBMCs from the stem cell graft donor, taken from the stem cell graft. These receptors came from a human donor who donated a stem cell graft to a child with acute lymphoblastic leukemia.

This chain joins TRBV7-6 and TRBJ1-1; weak D call: TRBD1 (5 bases). Germline CDR1 and CDR2: SGHVS and FNYEAQ. Trimming stripped 1 base from V and 2 bases from J, with 8 bases between. The CDR3 is 14 amino acids. CDR3 bases: TGTGCCAGCAGCTTAGGGGACGGAAACACTGAAGCTTTCTTT. Translating gives CASSLGDGNTEAFF.

This clonotype has more than one count but fewer than ten. The V and J genes are TRBV6-1 and TRBJ1-5; no clear D. The CDR3 length is 13 residues. Germline CDR1 and CDR2: MNHNS and SASEGT. V was pared by 7 bases and J by 9 bases, with 16 bases between. The CDR3 region is CASTVEPSRPQHF. CDR3 sequence (DNA): TGTGCCAGCACCGTGGAACCGAGTCGGCCCCAGCATTTT.

The V gene is TRBV7-2, the J gene TRBJ1-1; 7 nucleotides match TRBD1. The CDR3 contains 15 residues. The germline CDR1 and CDR2 sequences are SGHTA and FQGNSA. The ends lost 5 bases at V and 7 bases at J; junction bases unmatched: 13. The DNA of the CDR3 is TGTGCCAGCAGCCAAAATGGCGGACAGGCACTTGAAGCTTTCTTT. Its protein is CASSQNGGQALEAFF.

This clonotype came up a few times. The chain carries TRBV5-5 and TRBJ1-1; D not resolved. The germline gives CDR1 SGHKS, CDR2 YYEKEE (reference sequence). V was cut by 2 bases and J by 4 bases, with 9 bases left in between. The CDR3 consists of 13 residues. This CDR3 is CASSLEGSTEAFF. CDR3 coding DNA: TGTGCCAGCAGCTTAGAAGGGAGCACTGAAGCTTTCTTT.

This clonotype was detected many times. The gene calls are TRBV9 and TRBJ1-4; 7 bases agree with TRBD1. Trimming at V came to 1 base and at J to 4 bases, leaving 4 bases not matched to a gene. CDR1 SGDLS and CDR2 YYNGEE come from the germline V gene. The CDR3 spans 15 residues. The CDR3 reads CASSVTGTDNEKLFF. The CDR3 nucleotides read TGTGCCAGCAGCGTAACCGGGACAGATAATGAAAAACTGTTTTTT.

This clonotype was observed many times. This chain links TRBV3-1 with TRBJ2-1; D remains ambiguous. This CDR3 region has 12 residues. V was shortened by 1 base and J by 10 bases, with 8 bases between the two germline ends. Germline CDR1 LGHDT, CDR2 YNNKEL (reference sequence). The CDR3 sequence: CASSQVDREQFF. DNA for the CDR3: TGTGCCAGCAGCCAAGTCGATCGGGAGCAGTTCTTC.

The V call is TRBV4-3, the J call TRBJ1-2; no definite D call. V dropped 2 bases and J dropped 7 bases, with 17 bases sitting between them. Germline V gene lookup returns CDR1 LGHNA and CDR2 YSLEER. The CDR3 covers 15 residues. Written as DNA, the CDR3 is TGCGCCAGCAGCCAAATGGGATTCGCGGAGACTGGCTACACCTTC. Its translation is CASSQMGFAETGYTF.

The V gene is TRBV5-4, the J gene TRBJ2-5, with 8 bases matching TRBD1. Trimming at V came to 4 bases and at J to 5 bases, leaving 7 bases not matched to a gene. Germline-derived CDR1 and CDR2 are SGHNT and YYREEE (reference sequence). CDR3 length equals 14 residues. The CDR3 reads CASSKQQGGETQYF. In DNA form, the CDR3 reads TGTGCCAGCAGCAAGCAACAGGGGGGTGAGACCCAGTACTTC.

V is TRBV20-1 and J is TRBJ2-1, with 7 nucleotides matching TRBD2. Germline values: CDR1 DFQATT, CDR2 SNEGSKA (reference sequence). J gave up 9 bases and V 5 bases, and 10 bases lay outside the gene matches. CDR3 length equals 13 residues. The CDR3 spells CSAGGGDRSEQFF. In DNA form, the CDR3 reads TGCAGTGCTGGGGGGGGTGATAGAAGTGAGCAGTTCTTC.

This clonotype appeared many times. The V and J genes are TRBV7-9 and TRBJ1-1; D ambiguous. The CDR3 sequence is 16 residues long. Germline V gene data show CDR1 as SEHNR and CDR2 as FQNEAQ (reference sequence). Trimming stripped 8 bases from V and 1 base from J, with 20 bases between. The CDR3 coding sequence is TGTGCCAGCTGTCGGAAGGTTGGAACGGAGAACACTGAAGCTTTCTTT. Encoded protein: CASCRKVGTENTEAFF.

In this sample, this clonotype turned up a few times. The chain uses TRBV5-1 and TRBJ1-1; TRBD1 might be the D (6 bases). The CDR3 has 16 residues. Germline V CDR1 and CDR2: SGHRS, YFSETQ. The V end lost 5 bases, the J end lost 3 bases, and 20 bases lay between the germline ends. The CDR3 region is CASRDATGGVYTEAFF. CDR3 in DNA: TGCGCCAGCAGGGATGCTACGGGGGGCGTCTACACTGAAGCTTTCTTT.

This clonotype showed up many times. V is TRBV28 and J is TRBJ1-1, with D possibly matching TRBD1 (5 bases). Germline CDR1 is MDHEN and CDR2 is SYDVKM. V lost 5 bases to trimming and J lost 1 base, with 20 bases between them. The CDR3 has 17 amino acids. The CDR3 DNA sequence: TGTGCCAGCAGTCTTAACAGTGTGGAAGGGGCGAACACTGAAGCTTTCTTT. It translates to CASSLNSVEGANTEAFF.

The chain couples TRBV12-3 or TRBV12-4 to TRBJ2-2; D remains unclear. V was shortened by 2 bases and J by 0 bases, with 7 bases between the two germline ends. The CDR3 has 15 residues. CDR3: CASSLILTNTGELFF. The CDR3 DNA is TGTGCCAGCAGTTTAATCCTGACGAACACCGGGGAGCTGTTTTTT.

This clonotype turned up a few times. The chain carries TRBV7-2 and TRBJ2-3; D uncertain. Trimming cost V 2 bases and J 7 bases, with 16 bases left between them. CDR1 SGHTA and CDR2 FQGNSA come from the germline V gene. The CDR3 consists of 15 residues. The CDR3 DNA follows: TGTGCCAGCAGCTTACGTGCAGGCCGGGCGAATACGCAGTATTTT. Residues: CASSLRAGRANTQYF.

This clonotype was observed a handful of times. The rearrangement joins TRBV7-2 to TRBJ2-1; no reliable D call. The germline V and J ends were trimmed by 3 bases and 0 bases, with 9 bases remaining between them. This CDR3 is 15 amino acids long. The V gene's germline CDR1 is SGHTA and CDR2 FQGNSA. The CDR3 reads CASSFDPSSYNEQFF. In DNA form, the CDR3 reads TGTGCCAGCAGCTTCGACCCTAGCTCCTACAATGAGCAGTTCTTC.

This clonotype came up a few times. This chain connects TRBV7-2 to TRBJ2-5, with no clear D. This CDR3 is 14 amino acids long. Trimming cost V 5 bases and J 2 bases, with 12 bases left between them. Germline V lookup: CDR1 SGHTA, CDR2 FQGNSA. The CDR3 here is CASSIRTLQETQYF. The CDR3 DNA is TGTGCCAGCAGCATACGGACGTTGCAAGAGACCCAGTACTTC.

The chain uses TRBV20-1 and TRBJ2-3; no reliable D call. The CDR3 totals 11 residues. Germline V CDR1 and CDR2: DFQATT, SNEGSKA (reference sequence). Trimming removed 2 bases at V and 7 bases at J, with 7 bases between. CDR3 DNA: TGCAGTGCTAGAAATCCCCATACGCAGTATTTT. Residues: CSARNPHTQYF.